Each of the 26 T cell receptor beta chains below was sequenced from the same sample in a study of blood T cell repertoires in COVID-19. TCRdb keeps only in-frame clones here, not all; method: immunoSEQ multiplex PCR. The table shows approximately 110,000 clones, with about 87% occurring only once. Sequencing was done on a sample of peripheral blood. These receptors originate from a human donor in a cohort sampled during active COVID-19.

This clone occurred once. This chain's CDR3 is CASSSRDPNYGYTF. DNA of the CDR3: TGTGCCAGCAGCTCCCGGGATCCTAACTATGGCTACACCTTC. The rearrangement links TRBV7-2 to TRBJ1-2; D is uncertain. The CDR3 is made up of 14 amino acids. Trimming cost V 4 bases and J 0 bases, with 9 bases left between them. CDR1 is SGHTA, CDR2 FQGNSA, per germline.

This clone was detected only once. The chain is built from TRBV5-5 and TRBJ2-5, with D hard to call. Germline CDR1 reads SGHKS; CDR2 reads YYEKEE (reference sequence). V gave up 4 bases and J gave up 5 bases, with 9 bases separating them. This CDR3 region has 12 residues. The CDR3 bases are TGTGCCAGCAGCCCCCTGAGTGAGACCCAGTACTTC. Encoded protein: CASSPLSETQYF.

This clone was seen just once. At the DNA level, this CDR3 is encoded by other sequences in the same sample as well. This rearrangement joins TRBV18 to TRBJ1-2; D is uncertain. V shed 3 bases and J shed 8 bases, with 13 bases lying between them. Germline CDR1 reads KGHSH; CDR2 reads LQKENI. The CDR3 is 13 amino acids. CDR3 residues: CASSPSDTRGYTF. The CDR3 DNA follows: TGTGCCAGCTCACCCAGCGATACGCGGGGCTACACCTTC.

The V and J genes are TRBV7-2 and TRBJ2-1; the D is unclear. Germline lookup yields CDR1 SGHTA and CDR2 FQGNSA. With 0 bases removed from V and 7 bases from J, the gap between germline ends came to 10 bases. The CDR3 loop spans 14 amino acids. CDR3 protein: CASSLALVGNEQFF. The DNA of the CDR3 is TGTGCCAGCAGCTTAGCGCTAGTGGGTAATGAGCAGTTCTTC.

The rearrangement links TRBV5-4 to TRBJ1-6, with 7 bases identical to TRBD1. In germline, CDR1 is SGHNT, CDR2 YYREEE (reference sequence). Losses at the gene ends were 6 bases for V and 6 bases for J; bases not matched to a gene: 9. The CDR3 has 15 residues. This chain's CDR3 is CASTTTGVINSPLHF. The CDR3 DNA reads as TGTGCCAGCACAACCACAGGGGTCATTAATTCACCCCTCCACTTT.

V and J are TRBV18 and TRBJ2-7, with D possibly being TRBD1 (6 bases). The CDR3 extends over 16 amino acids. Trimming took off 3 bases at V and 6 bases at J, with 21 bases between the two ends. From germline, CDR1 is KGHSH and CDR2 LQKENI. In DNA, the CDR3 is TGTGCCAGCTCACCGGATAGGGTCGAAGCCAGGGGCGAGCAGTACTTC. Amino acids: CASSPDRVEARGEQYF.

The chain uses TRBV6-6 and TRBJ2-2, with TRBD1 matching 7 bases. The V gene end was trimmed by 2 bases and the J gene end by 7 bases; junction bases not matched to a gene: 7. Germline V CDR1 and CDR2: MNHNY, SVGAGI (reference sequence). This CDR3 spans 15 amino acids. This CDR3 is CASSYKGGEGGELFF. The CDR3 DNA follows: TGTGCCAGCAGTTACAAAGGGGGCGAGGGCGGGGAGCTGTTTTTT.

V and J are TRBV28 and TRBJ2-7; 11 bases match TRBD2. CDR3 size: 14 residues. Per the germline V gene, CDR1 is MDHEN and CDR2 is SYDVKM. The V segment lost 10 bases and the J segment 3 bases; nucleotides outside the gene matches: 8. The DNA of the CDR3 is TGTGCCACTGATACCGGGACTAGCGGCTACGAGCAGTACTTC. Encoded protein: CATDTGTSGYEQYF.

The V gene is TRBV5-5, the J gene TRBJ1-5; 7 bases line up with TRBD1. This CDR3 comprises 15 residues. The J segment lost 3 bases and the V segment lost 0 bases, leaving 3 bases of the junction unmatched. Germline V gene data show CDR1 as SGHKS and CDR2 as YYEKEE (reference sequence). The DNA of the CDR3 is TGTGCCAGCAGCTTGGAGGGACAGCCCAATCAGCCCCAGCATTTT. Its translation is CASSLEGQPNQPQHF.

This chain connects TRBV4-1 to TRBJ1-3; D possibly corresponds to TRBD1 (6 bases). The CDR3 spans 14 residues. V shed 1 base and J shed 5 bases, with 9 bases lying between them. Germline loops: CDR1 MGHRA, CDR2 YSYEKL. CDR3 sequence: CASSQAGVRNTIYF. The CDR3 DNA is TGCGCCAGCAGCCAAGCAGGGGTTAGAAACACCATATATTTT.

This rearrangement joins TRBV5-6 to TRBJ2-7, with 7 positions matching TRBD2. This CDR3 comprises 15 residues. From germline, CDR1 is SGHDT and CDR2 YYEEEE. Trimming removed 4 bases from V and 5 bases from J; junction bases left unmatched: 12. DNA for the CDR3: TGTGCCAGCAGCGTGGGAGGGTGGGGATCCAACGAGCAGTACTTC. This encodes CASSVGGWGSNEQYF. The whole variable domain, remainder taken from reference TRBV5-6 and TRBJ2-7, is DAGVTQSPTHLIKTRGQQVTLRCSPKSGHDTVSWYQQALGQGPQFIFQYYEEEERQRGNFPDRFSGHQFPNYSSELNVNALLLGDSALYLCASSVGGWGSNEQYFGPGTRLTVT.

The rearrangement links TRBV7-2 to TRBJ1-2, with D hard to call. Germline assignment: CDR1 SGHTA and CDR2 FQGNSA. This CDR3 spans 18 amino acids. V was pared by 4 bases and J by 3 bases, with 24 bases between. CDR3 loop: CASSSPLPPARWDYGYTF. CDR3 DNA: TGTGCCAGCAGCTCCCCACTACCGCCCGCAAGATGGGACTATGGCTACACCTTC.

This chain connects TRBV9 to TRBJ2-5, with D possibly being TRBD1 (6 bases). Germline CDR1 is SGDLS and CDR2 is YYNGEE. The CDR3 is 16 amino acids. Trimming shortened V by 0 bases and J by 1 base, and 13 bases separated the two germline ends. The CDR3 DNA sequence: TGTGCCAGCAGCGTAGCCCCCTCCAGGGGCCAAGAGACCCAGTACTTC. As protein: CASSVAPSRGQETQYF. The whole variable domain, remainder taken from reference TRBV9 and TRBJ2-5, is DSGVTQTPKHLITATGQRVTLRCSPRSGDLSVYWYQQSLDQGLQFLIQYYNGEERAKGNILERFSAQQFPDLHSELNLSSLELGDSALYFCASSVAPSRGQETQYFGPGTRLLVL.

This clone was seen a single time. The chain uses TRBV4-1 and TRBJ1-4, with 7 bases that match TRBD1. V lost 4 bases, J lost 8 bases, and 31 bases stayed unmatched. Germline V CDR1 and CDR2: MGHRA, YSYEKL. CDR3 length: 22 amino acids. CDR3 protein: CASSRASETGQTGRRAHEKLFF. The CDR3 DNA reads as TGCGCCAGCAGCCGAGCTTCCGAAACGGGGCAGACAGGGCGCCGGGCCCACGAAAAACTGTTTTTT.

The chain carries TRBV27 and TRBJ2-2; 11 bases agree with TRBD2. The germline CDR1 and CDR2 sequences are MNHEY and SMNVEV (reference sequence). V shed 2 bases and J 6 bases; nucleotides not matched to a gene: 14. The CDR3 totals 19 residues. CDR3 nucleotide sequence: TGTGCCAGCAGTTTAAAAGTCGGGACTAGCGGTTACGTGCCCGGGGAGCTGTTTTTT. Translated, it gives CASSLKVGTSGYVPGELFF.

This chain uses TRBV6-5 with TRBJ2-5, with 11 bases that match TRBD1. The CDR3 has 15 residues. In germline, CDR1 is MNHEY, CDR2 SVGAGI. V shed 2 bases, J shed 4 bases, and the junction held 3 bases outside the gene matches. CDR3 amino acids: CASSYLGQGGETQYF. CDR3 DNA sequence: TGTGCCAGCAGTTACCTGGGACAGGGGGGAGAGACCCAGTACTTC.

The J gene is TRBJ2-7, the V gene TRBV3-1 (or the pseudogene TRBV3-2); D is ambiguous. V lost 4 bases and J 0 bases, leaving 16 bases between the germline ends. The CDR3 contains 16 residues. Germline-derived CDR1 and CDR2 are LGHDT and YNNKEL (reference sequence). The CDR3 coding sequence is TGTGCCAGCAGCCTCTTAGCTGGCGGAAGCTCCTACGAGCAGTACTTC. Its protein is CASSLLAGGSSYEQYF.

The chain links TRBV18 to TRBJ1-6; TRBD1 aligns across 8 bases. Germline CDR1 and CDR2: KGHSH and LQKENI. Trimming removed 3 bases from V and 8 bases from J; junction bases left unmatched: 9. The CDR3 covers 16 residues. The DNA of the CDR3 is TGTGCCAGCTCACCCGAACTCGGACAGGGTTATTCACCCCTCCACTTT. Amino acid sequence: CASSPELGQGYSPLHF. The full variable domain, completed using reference TRBV18 and TRBJ1-6, is NAGVMQNPRHLVRRRGQEARLRCSPMKGHSHVYWYRQLPEEGLKFMVYLQKENIIDESGMPKERFSAEFPKEGPSILRIQQVVRGDSAAYFCASSPELGQGYSPLHFGNGTRLTVT.

This clone was found a few times. The genes are TRBV4-2 and TRBJ1-5, with D possibly TRBD1 on 5 matching bases. The CDR3 consists of 16 residues. Per the germline V gene, CDR1 is LGHNA and CDR2 is YNFKEQ. V was shortened by 0 bases and J by 2 bases, with 11 bases between the two germline ends. The CDR3, as DNA: TGTGCCAGCAGCCAAGAAGTCAGGGTCGGCAATCAGCCCCAGCATTTT. The encoded protein is CASSQEVRVGNQPQHF.

The chain joins TRBV6-1 to TRBJ2-7; 7 positions agree with TRBD1. V shed 3 bases and J 1 base; nucleotides not matched to a gene: 6. The V gene's germline CDR1 is MNHNS and CDR2 SASEGT. CDR3 length: 15 amino acids. The DNA of the CDR3 is TGTGCCAGCAGTGAGACAGGGAACCCGTCCTACGAGCAGTACTTC. It yields the protein CASSETGNPSYEQYF.

At least ten counts were recorded for this clone. J is TRBJ2-7 and V is TRBV7-2; the D gene is possibly TRBD1 (5 bases). Germline CDR1 is SGHTA and CDR2 is FQGNSA. V gave up 7 bases and J gave up 6 bases, with 19 bases separating them. The CDR3 is made up of 14 amino acids. CDR3 region: CASKKAKGLGEQYF. DNA for the CDR3: TGTGCCAGCAAAAAGGCCAAGGGGCTAGGCGAGCAGTACTTC. Supplemented by reference TRBV7-2 and TRBJ2-7, the full variable domain reads GAGVSQSPSNKVTEKGKDVELRCDPISGHTALYWYRQSLGQGLEFLIYFQGNSAPDKSGLPSDRFSAERTGGSVSTLTIQRTQQEDSAVYLCASKKAKGLGEQYFGPGTRLTVT.

The genes are TRBV5-1 and TRBJ1-2; no clear D. From germline, CDR1 is SGHRS and CDR2 YFSETQ. The CDR3 has 14 residues. Trimming took 4 bases from V and 0 from J, leaving 10 bases between them. The CDR3 bases are TGCGCCAGCAGCATATCCTTCGCTAACTATGGCTACACCTTC. Amino acid sequence: CASSISFANYGYTF.

The chain uses TRBV5-1 and TRBJ2-7; 8 positions match TRBD2. With 4 bases clipped from V and 3 bases from J, the junction kept 3 bases outside the gene matches. Germline assignment: CDR1 SGHRS and CDR2 YFSETQ. This CDR3 spans 13 amino acids. This chain's CDR3 is CASSPGGIYEQYF. CDR3 in DNA: TGCGCCAGCAGCCCGGGGGGGATCTACGAGCAGTACTTC. The complete variable domain, with remaining parts taken from reference TRBV5-1 and TRBJ2-7, reads KAGVTQTPRYLIKTRGQQVTLSCSPISGHRSVSWYQQTPGQGLQFLFEYFSETQRNKGNFPGRFSGRQFSNSRSEMNVSTLELGDSALYLCASSPGGIYEQYFGPGTRLTVT.

This chain joins TRBV5-6 and TRBJ2-1; 13 nucleotides match TRBD2. CDR1 is SGHDT and CDR2 is YYEEEE in the germline V gene. This CDR3 has 15 residues. The V segment lost 7 bases and the J segment 12 bases; nucleotides outside the gene matches: 13. The CDR3: CASWRTSGGRRGQFF. CDR3 nucleotide sequence: TGTGCCAGCTGGAGGACTAGCGGGGGCCGCCGGGGGCAGTTCTTC.

V and J are TRBV15 and TRBJ2-3; no clear D. V was cut by 8 bases and J by 2 bases, with 8 bases left in between. Germline V gene sequence: CDR1 LNHNV, CDR2 YYDKDF (reference sequence). This CDR3 has 12 residues. CDR3 residues: CATSLNTDTQYF. The CDR3 nucleotides read TGTGCCACCTCCCTAAACACAGATACGCAGTATTTT.

This clone was seen a single time. The J gene is TRBJ2-5, the V gene TRBV5-1, with 8 bases lining up with TRBD2. This CDR3 has 14 residues. Germline V gene data show CDR1 as SGHRS and CDR2 as YFSETQ. The junction had 4 bases not matched to a gene; V was cut back by 4 bases and J by 2 bases. The CDR3 protein is CASSPTSAQETQYF. The CDR3 DNA is TGCGCCAGCAGCCCGACTAGCGCTCAAGAGACCCAGTACTTC.